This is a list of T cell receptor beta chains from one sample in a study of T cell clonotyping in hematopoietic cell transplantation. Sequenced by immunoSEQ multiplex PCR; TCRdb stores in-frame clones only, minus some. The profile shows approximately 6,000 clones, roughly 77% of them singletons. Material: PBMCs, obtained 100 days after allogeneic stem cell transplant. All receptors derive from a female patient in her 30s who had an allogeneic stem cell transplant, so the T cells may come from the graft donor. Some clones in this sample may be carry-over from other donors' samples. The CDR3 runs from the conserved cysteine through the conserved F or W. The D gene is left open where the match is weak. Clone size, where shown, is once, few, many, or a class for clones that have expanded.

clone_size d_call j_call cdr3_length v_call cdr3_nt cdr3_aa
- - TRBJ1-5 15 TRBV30 TGTGCCTGGACCCTGGGAACAGGGCGAGATCAGCCCCAGCATTTT CAWTLGTGRDQPQHF
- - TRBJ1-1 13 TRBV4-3 TGCGCCAGCAGCCAAGAGGCGGAAACCGAAGCTTTCTTT CASSQEAETEAFF
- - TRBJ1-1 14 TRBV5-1 TGCGCCAGCAGCTTGGGGCAGATCAACACTGAAGCTTTCTTT CASSLGQINTEAFF
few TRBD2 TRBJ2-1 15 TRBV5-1 TGCGCCAGCAGCTTGAGTAGCGGGGCCTACAATGAGCAGTTCTTC CASSLSSGAYNEQFF
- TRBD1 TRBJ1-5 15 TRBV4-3 TGCGCCAGCAGCGCAAGCGCTACCCCAGGGGGCGGCCAGCATTTT CASSASATPGGGQHF
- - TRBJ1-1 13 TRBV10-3 TGTGCCATCAGTGCACAGGTGAACACTGAAGCTTTCTTT CAISAQVNTEAFF
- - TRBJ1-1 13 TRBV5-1 TGCGCCAGCAGACGCGATAGTAACACTGAAGCTTTCTTT CASRRDSNTEAFF
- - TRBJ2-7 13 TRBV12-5 TGTGCTAGTGGTACAGGGTCAGGTTACGAGCAGTACTTC CASGTGSGYEQYF
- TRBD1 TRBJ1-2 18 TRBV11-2 TGTGCCAGCAGCTTAGAGGCGGCCAGGGGGCGCTTGATAGGAGGCTACACCTTC CASSLEAARGRLIGGYTF
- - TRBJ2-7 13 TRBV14 TGTGCCAGCAGCCAAGGATCCGGCCTCGAGCAGTACTTC CASSQGSGLEQYF
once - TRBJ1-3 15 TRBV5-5 TGTGCCAGCAGCTCAGACAGGAACTCTGGAAACACCATATATTTT CASSSDRNSGNTIYF
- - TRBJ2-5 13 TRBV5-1 TGCGCCAGCAGCCTAGCTCTTAAAGAGACCCAGTACTTC CASSLALKETQYF
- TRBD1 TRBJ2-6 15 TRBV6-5 TGTGCCAGTGGGGAACAGGGGGCCGGGGCCAACGTCCTGACTTTC CASGEQGAGANVLTF
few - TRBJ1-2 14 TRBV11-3 TGTGCCAGCAGCTTAGGTCTAGGGGTTTTGGACTCTCGCTTC CASSLGLGVLDSRF
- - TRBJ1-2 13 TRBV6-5 TGTGCCAGCAGTTACCTGGGCGACTATGGCTACACCTTC CASSYLGDYGYTF
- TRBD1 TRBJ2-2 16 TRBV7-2 TGTGCCAGCAGACGTACCGGGACAGGGCGTACCGGGGAGCTGTTTTTT CASRRTGTGRTGELFF
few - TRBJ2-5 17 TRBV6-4 TGTGCCAGCAGTGACTCGAAGACAAGGGGACCTGAAGAGACCCAGTACTTC CASSDSKTRGPEETQYF
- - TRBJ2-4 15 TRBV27 TGTGCCAGCAGTTCTCTTGTAGCGTCCAAAAACATTCAGTACTTC CASSSLVASKNIQYF
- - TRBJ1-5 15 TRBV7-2 TGTGCCAGCAGCTTAAAGTCGTCGGACAGTCAGCCCCAGCATTTT CASSLKSSDSQPQHF
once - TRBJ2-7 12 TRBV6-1 TGTGCCAGCAGTGTACAGGGATACGAGCAGTACTTC CASSVQGYEQYF
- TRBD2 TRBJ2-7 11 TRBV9 TGTGCCAGTGGGGGGGACTACGAGCAGTACTTC CASGGDYEQYF
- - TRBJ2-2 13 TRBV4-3 TGCGCCAGCAGCCAAGGGGGTACCGGGGAGCTGTTTTTT CASSQGGTGELFF
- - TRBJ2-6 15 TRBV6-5 TGTGCCAGCAGTTACCGGGGAACTGGGGCCAACGTCCTGACTTTC CASSYRGTGANVLTF
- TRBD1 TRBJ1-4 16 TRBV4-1 TGCGCCAGCAGCCAAGGTGGGACAGGGGAGGGTGAAAAACTGTTTTTT CASSQGGTGEGEKLFF
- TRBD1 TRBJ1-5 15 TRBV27 TGTGCCAGCAGTCCACAGGGGCAAAGCAATCAGCCCCAGCATTTT CASSPQGQSNQPQHF
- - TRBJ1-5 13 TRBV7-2 TGTGCCAGCAGCCAGGACGGTGGTAGGCCCCAGCATTTT CASSQDGGRPQHF
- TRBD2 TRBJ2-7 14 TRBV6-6 TGTGCCAGCAGTTATACGGGACTAGTTGACGAGCAGTACTTC CASSYTGLVDEQYF
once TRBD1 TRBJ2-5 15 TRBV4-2 TGTGCCAGCAGCCAAGGTCTGACAGGGGGAGAGACCCAGTACTTC CASSQGLTGGETQYF
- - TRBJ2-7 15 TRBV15 TGTGCCACCAGCAGAGATCTTGACGTATCCTACGAGCAGTACTTC CATSRDLDVSYEQYF
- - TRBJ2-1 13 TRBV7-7 TGTGCCAGCAGCCTCGACGGCTACAATGAGCAGTTCTTC CASSLDGYNEQFF
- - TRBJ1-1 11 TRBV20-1 TGCAGTGCTAGAGAAGGGGGTGAAGCTTTCTTT CSAREGGEAFF
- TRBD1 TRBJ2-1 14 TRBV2 TGTGCCAGCAGTGCGAGGACAGGGCGCAATGAGCAGTTCTTC CASSARTGRNEQFF
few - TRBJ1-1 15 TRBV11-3 TGTGCCAGCAGCTTAGGACCGGTTGGATACACTGAAGCTTTCTTT CASSLGPVGYTEAFF
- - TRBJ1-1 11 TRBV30 TGTGCCTGGGTAGTGAACACTGAAGCTTTCTTT CAWVVNTEAFF
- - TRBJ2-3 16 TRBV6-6 TGTGCCAGCAGTTACCTTTGGGGGAGATCCACAGATACGCAGTATTTT CASSYLWGRSTDTQYF
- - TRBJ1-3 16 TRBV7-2 TGTGCCAGCAGCTTAGACGGTGCCCTCTCTGGAAACACCATATATTTT CASSLDGALSGNTIYF
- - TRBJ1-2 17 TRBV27 TGTGCCAGCAGTTTAAGCGGCAGGGAGCTTGCTTACTATGGCTACACCTTC CASSLSGRELAYYGYTF
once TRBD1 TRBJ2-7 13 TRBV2 TGTGCCAGCGGGGGACAGGGGGCGGGCGAGCAGTACTTC CASGGQGAGEQYF
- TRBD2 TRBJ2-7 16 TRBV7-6 TGTGCCAGCAGCTTAGCCGCTAGCGGGGGGGCCTACGAGCAGTACTTC CASSLAASGGAYEQYF
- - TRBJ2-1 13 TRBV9 TGTGCCAGCAGCGTAGAGGCGGGCGGTGAGCAGTTCTTC CASSVEAGGEQFF
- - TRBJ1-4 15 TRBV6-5 TGTGCCAGCAGGGCCGACCGGGCCTCGGGTGAAAAACTGTTTTTT CASRADRASGEKLFF
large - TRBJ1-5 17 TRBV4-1 TGCGCCAGCAGCCAAGGAGCGGGGGCGGAGGGCAATCAGCCCCAGCATTTT CASSQGAGAEGNQPQHF
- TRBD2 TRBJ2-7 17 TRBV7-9 TGTGCCAGCAGCTACCGGACTAGCGGGGCCGATTACTACGAGCAGTACTTC CASSYRTSGADYYEQYF
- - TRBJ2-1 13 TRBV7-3 TGTGCCAGCAGCCCCCGGGGCAAAAATGAGCAGTTCTTC CASSPRGKNEQFF
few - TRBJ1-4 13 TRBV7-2 TGTGCCAGCAGCTCCGGGACGTTCCGGAAACTGTTTTTT CASSSGTFRKLFF
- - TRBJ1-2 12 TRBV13 TGTGCCAGCAGCCTCCGACAGCGGTACCCCTACTTC CASSLRQRYPYF
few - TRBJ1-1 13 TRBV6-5 TGTGCCAGCAGCGGCGGCTGGGGGACTGAAGCTTTCTTT CASSGGWGTEAFF
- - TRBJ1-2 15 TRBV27 TGTGCCAGCAGTTTACGAGTGGACACCAGGGATGGCTACACCTTC CASSLRVDTRDGYTF
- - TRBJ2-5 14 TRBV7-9 TGTGCCAGCAGCTTATTCGGGGTTACGGAGACCCAGTACTTC CASSLFGVTETQYF
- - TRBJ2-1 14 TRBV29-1 TGCAGCGTCGGGAGTGGAACCTCCTACAATGAGCAGTTCTTC CSVGSGTSYNEQFF
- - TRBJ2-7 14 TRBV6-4 TGTGCCAGGGGGCCGGGGCAGGGGTTCTACGAGCAGTACTTC CARGPGQGFYEQYF
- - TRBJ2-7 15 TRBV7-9 TGTGCCAGCACCTTCTCAGACAGGGACTTCTACGAGCAGTACTTC CASTFSDRDFYEQYF
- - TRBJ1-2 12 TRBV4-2 TGTGCCAGCAAGCGGTCAACCGGTGGCTACACCTTC CASKRSTGGYTF
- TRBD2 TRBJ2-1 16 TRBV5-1 TGCGCCAGCAGGGCTAGCGGGGGGGCCCGAGGGAATGAGCAGTTCTTC CASRASGGARGNEQFF
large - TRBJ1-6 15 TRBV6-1 TGTGCCAGCAGTGAAGCACGGCGGACTAATTCACCCCTCCACTTT CASSEARRTNSPLHF